The rows below give T cell receptor beta chains drawn from one sample of a study of blood T cell repertoires in COVID-19. Assay: immunoSEQ multiplex PCR; the TCRdb copy retains only in-frame clones and omits some. The sample holds over 300,000 clones, around 89% seen once. Sequencing used peripheral blood. The receptors stem from a young man with active or convalescent COVID-19. CDR3s include the opening cysteine and the closing phenylalanine or tryptophan. A D gene is named only where the DNA matches it firmly. Size tells how often a clone was seen (once, few, many) or the class of an expanded clone, and some rows leave it out.

>.|13|.|TRBJ2-7|TRBV7-2
CASGLRLAYEQYF
TGTGCCAGCGGACTAAGACTAGCCTACGAGCAGTACTTC
>.|15|.|TRBJ2-2|TRBV19
CASTTAGGVTGELFF
TGTGCCAGTACTACCGCTGGGGGCGTCACCGGGGAGCTGTTTTTT
>TRBD1|18|once|TRBJ1-5|TRBV7-2
CASSLNQGGDRRNQPQHF
TGTGCCAGCAGCTTAAATCAGGGGGGGGACAGGCGCAATCAGCCCCAGCATTTT
>.|15|.|TRBJ2-1|TRBV6-1
CASSEEGARGNEQFF
TGTGCCAGCAGTGAAGAGGGGGCGCGGGGCAATGAGCAGTTCTTC
>.|14|.|TRBJ2-2|TRBV21-1
CASSDRTGHGELFF
TGTGCCAGCAGCGATAGGACAGGGCACGGGGAGCTGTTTTTT
>.|14|.|TRBJ1-4|TRBV6-5
CASAWGGTNEKLFF
TGTGCCAGCGCTTGGGGGGGGACTAATGAAAAACTGTTTTTT
>TRBD1|13|few|TRBJ1-2|TRBV19
CASSFRTGAGYTF
TGTGCCAGTAGTTTCCGAACAGGGGCTGGCTACACCTTC
>TRBD2|17|once|TRBJ2-3|TRBV3-1/TRBV3-2
CASSLRPAGGGVDTQYF
TGTGCCAGCAGCCTCCGACCGGCGGGAGGGGGGGTAGATACGCAGTATTTT
>TRBD1|18|.|TRBJ1-3|TRBV3-1/TRBV3-2
CASSQFWGQGAQGNTIYF
TGTGCCAGCAGCCAATTTTGGGGACAGGGGGCGCAGGGAAACACCATATATTTT
>.|14|.|TRBJ2-7|TRBV7-3
CASSLRATVDEQYF
TGTGCCAGCAGCTTAAGGGCTACAGTAGACGAGCAGTACTTC
>.|15|.|TRBJ2-3|TRBV9
CASSVVSLQGDTQYF
TGTGCCAGCAGCGTAGTATCGTTGCAGGGCGATACGCAGTATTTT
>TRBD2|16|.|TRBJ2-7|TRBV28
CASSPNPSGPTYEQYF
TGTGCCAGCAGTCCTAATCCTAGCGGCCCTACGTACGAGCAGTACTTC
>TRBD1|15|.|TRBJ1-1|TRBV5-1
CASTYSQGGNTEAFF
TGCGCCAGCACCTACTCACAGGGGGGGAACACTGAAGCTTTCTTT
>TRBD1|16|once|TRBJ1-2|TRBV2
CASREGQGGHDYGYTF
TGTGCCAGCAGAGAGGGACAGGGTGGCCATGACTATGGCTACACCTTC
>TRBD2|16|.|TRBJ2-2|TRBV9
CASSPRTSGSTGELFF
TGTGCCAGCAGCCCCCGGACTAGCGGGAGCACCGGGGAGCTGTTTTTT
>.|14|.|TRBJ2-3|TRBV28
CASSLLSGTDTQYF
TGTGCCAGCAGTTTACTCAGTGGCACAGATACGCAGTATTTT
>TRBD1|15|once|TRBJ1-1|TRBV7-3
CASSSVGQAGTEAFF
TGTGCCAGCAGCTCCGTCGGACAGGCGGGCACTGAAGCTTTCTTT
>.|14|.|TRBJ1-1|TRBV12-2
CASRLVGRDTEAFF
TGTGCAAGTCGCTTAGTGGGGAGAGACACTGAAGCTTTCTTT
>TRBD2|15|.|TRBJ2-3|TRBV27
CATWGAGGPSDTQYF
TGTGCCACCTGGGGTGCGGGGGGGCCGTCAGATACGCAGTATTTT
>.|13|.|TRBJ2-7|TRBV19
CTSIDPGSYEQYF
TGTACCAGTATTGACCCGGGGAGTTACGAGCAGTACTTC
>TRBD2|14|.|TRBJ2-5|TRBV7-9
CASSSRTSLMAQYF
TGTGCCAGCAGCTCCCGGACTAGTTTGATGGCCCAGTACTTC
>.|13|.|TRBJ1-4|TRBV11-1
CASSLQVSEKLFF
TGTGCCAGCAGCTTACAGGTCTCTGAAAAACTGTTTTTT
>.|11|.|TRBJ2-7|TRBV29-1
CSVEGSGEQYF
TGCAGCGTTGAAGGTTCAGGGGAGCAGTACTTC
>.|16|.|TRBJ1-5|TRBV2
CASREGAGISNQPQHF
TGTGCCAGCAGGGAAGGAGCGGGGATCAGCAATCAGCCCCAGCATTTT
>.|13|.|TRBJ1-2|TRBV7-2
CASSSSNNYGYTF
TGTGCCAGCAGCTCAAGCAATAACTATGGCTACACCTTC
>.|16|once|TRBJ1-6|TRBV20-1
CSASKVGGSYNSPLHF
TGCAGTGCTAGTAAAGTCGGGGGCTCCTATAATTCACCCCTCCACTTT
>.|15|.|TRBJ2-2|TRBV25-1
CASSEPPGFHGELFF
TGTGCCAGCAGTGAACCCCCAGGATTCCACGGGGAGCTGTTTTTT
>.|14|.|TRBJ1-4|TRBV5-6
CASSADRLNEKLFF
TGTGCCAGCAGCGCGGACAGACTAAATGAAAAACTGTTTTTT
>.|15|.|TRBJ1-6|TRBV18
CASSAVQVVDSPLHF
TGTGCCAGCTCAGCAGTACAGGTCGTGGATTCACCCCTCCACTTT
>.|14|.|TRBJ2-7|TRBV6-2/TRBV6-3
CASSARGPASEQYF
TGTGCCAGCAGTGCGCGGGGGCCGGCCTCCGAGCAGTACTTC
>.|12|.|TRBJ2-7|TRBV5-1
CASSFGGDEQYF
TGCGCCAGCAGCTTTGGAGGGGACGAGCAGTACTTC
>TRBD1|18|few|TRBJ2-6|TRBV4-2
CASSQSQGAFSGANVLTF
TGTGCCAGCAGCCAATCGCAGGGGGCGTTTTCTGGGGCCAACGTCCTGACTTTC
>.|11|.|TRBJ2-3|TRBV3-1/TRBV3-2
CASSFGDTQYF
TGTGCCAGCAGCTTCGGGGATACGCAGTATTTT
>.|14|.|TRBJ1-1|TRBV9
CASSVGATGTEAFF
TGTGCCAGCAGCGTAGGGGCCACTGGTACTGAAGCTTTCTTT
>.|11|.|TRBJ2-7|TRBV5-6
CASSLALEQYF
TGTGCCAGCAGCTTGGCCCTGGAGCAGTACTTC
>.|13|.|TRBJ2-7|TRBV7-9
CASSPFITYEQYF
TGTGCCAGCAGCCCCTTTATAACCTACGAGCAGTACTTC
>TRBD1|15|.|TRBJ1-2|TRBV7-3
CASSLGQGTTYGYTF
TGTGCCAGCAGCTTAGGACAGGGGACGACCTATGGCTACACCTTC
>TRBD2|14|.|TRBJ2-5|TRBV18
CASSPQTSGALPYF
TGTGCCAGCTCACCCCAGACTAGCGGGGCACTTCCGTACTTC
>TRBD2|16|.|TRBJ2-1|TRBV24-1
CATSESGSESYNEQFF
TGTGCCACCAGTGAGAGCGGGAGTGAGTCCTACAATGAGCAGTTCTTC